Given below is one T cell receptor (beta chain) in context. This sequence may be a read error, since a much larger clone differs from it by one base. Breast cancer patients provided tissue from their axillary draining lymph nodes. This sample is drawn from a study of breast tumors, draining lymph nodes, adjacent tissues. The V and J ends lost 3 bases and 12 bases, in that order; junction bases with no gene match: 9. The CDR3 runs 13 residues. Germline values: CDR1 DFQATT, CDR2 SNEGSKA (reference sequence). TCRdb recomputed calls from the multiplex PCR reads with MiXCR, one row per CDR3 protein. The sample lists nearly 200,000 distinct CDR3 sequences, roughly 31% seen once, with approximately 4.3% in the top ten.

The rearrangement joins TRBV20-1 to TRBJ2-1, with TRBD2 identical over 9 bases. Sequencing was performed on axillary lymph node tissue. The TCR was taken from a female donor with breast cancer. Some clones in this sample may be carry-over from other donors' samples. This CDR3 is CSASSGRGGAQFF. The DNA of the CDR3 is TGCAGTGCTAGTAGCGGGAGAGGGGGGGCGCAGTTCTTC.